This entry features one T cell receptor (beta chain) sequence. The antigen is unknown. TCRdb itself ran the PCR reads through MiXCR, one entry per CDR3 protein. The sample contains under 600,000 distinct CDR3 sequences, about 21% of which appear only once. This sample is drawn from a study of molecular identifiers for immune sequencing clone quantification. The study, taken as a whole, reports: The study reportedly detected spiked Jurkat TCR RNA from one cell among over 950,000 naive cells.

The CDR3 totals 14 residues. Between the trimmed V and J ends, which lost 4 bases and 3 bases, there was a span of 11 bases. CDR1 is SEHNR and CDR2 is FQNEAQ in the germline V gene (reference sequence). V is TRBV7-9 and J is TRBJ2-3, with D perhaps given as TRBD1 or TRBD2 (5 bases each). Sequenced input: naive CD8+ T cells from blood, with Jurkat cell RNA spiked in. Subset indicated: FACS-sorted CD8+CD4-CCR7+CD45RA+ naive T cells. The source of this sequence is a human donor in good health. Some libraries in this study had Jurkat cell RNA spiked in. DNA of the CDR3: TGTGCCAGCAGCTGGGGGATTGGGACAGATACGCAGTATTTT. Residues: CASSWGIGTDTQYF.